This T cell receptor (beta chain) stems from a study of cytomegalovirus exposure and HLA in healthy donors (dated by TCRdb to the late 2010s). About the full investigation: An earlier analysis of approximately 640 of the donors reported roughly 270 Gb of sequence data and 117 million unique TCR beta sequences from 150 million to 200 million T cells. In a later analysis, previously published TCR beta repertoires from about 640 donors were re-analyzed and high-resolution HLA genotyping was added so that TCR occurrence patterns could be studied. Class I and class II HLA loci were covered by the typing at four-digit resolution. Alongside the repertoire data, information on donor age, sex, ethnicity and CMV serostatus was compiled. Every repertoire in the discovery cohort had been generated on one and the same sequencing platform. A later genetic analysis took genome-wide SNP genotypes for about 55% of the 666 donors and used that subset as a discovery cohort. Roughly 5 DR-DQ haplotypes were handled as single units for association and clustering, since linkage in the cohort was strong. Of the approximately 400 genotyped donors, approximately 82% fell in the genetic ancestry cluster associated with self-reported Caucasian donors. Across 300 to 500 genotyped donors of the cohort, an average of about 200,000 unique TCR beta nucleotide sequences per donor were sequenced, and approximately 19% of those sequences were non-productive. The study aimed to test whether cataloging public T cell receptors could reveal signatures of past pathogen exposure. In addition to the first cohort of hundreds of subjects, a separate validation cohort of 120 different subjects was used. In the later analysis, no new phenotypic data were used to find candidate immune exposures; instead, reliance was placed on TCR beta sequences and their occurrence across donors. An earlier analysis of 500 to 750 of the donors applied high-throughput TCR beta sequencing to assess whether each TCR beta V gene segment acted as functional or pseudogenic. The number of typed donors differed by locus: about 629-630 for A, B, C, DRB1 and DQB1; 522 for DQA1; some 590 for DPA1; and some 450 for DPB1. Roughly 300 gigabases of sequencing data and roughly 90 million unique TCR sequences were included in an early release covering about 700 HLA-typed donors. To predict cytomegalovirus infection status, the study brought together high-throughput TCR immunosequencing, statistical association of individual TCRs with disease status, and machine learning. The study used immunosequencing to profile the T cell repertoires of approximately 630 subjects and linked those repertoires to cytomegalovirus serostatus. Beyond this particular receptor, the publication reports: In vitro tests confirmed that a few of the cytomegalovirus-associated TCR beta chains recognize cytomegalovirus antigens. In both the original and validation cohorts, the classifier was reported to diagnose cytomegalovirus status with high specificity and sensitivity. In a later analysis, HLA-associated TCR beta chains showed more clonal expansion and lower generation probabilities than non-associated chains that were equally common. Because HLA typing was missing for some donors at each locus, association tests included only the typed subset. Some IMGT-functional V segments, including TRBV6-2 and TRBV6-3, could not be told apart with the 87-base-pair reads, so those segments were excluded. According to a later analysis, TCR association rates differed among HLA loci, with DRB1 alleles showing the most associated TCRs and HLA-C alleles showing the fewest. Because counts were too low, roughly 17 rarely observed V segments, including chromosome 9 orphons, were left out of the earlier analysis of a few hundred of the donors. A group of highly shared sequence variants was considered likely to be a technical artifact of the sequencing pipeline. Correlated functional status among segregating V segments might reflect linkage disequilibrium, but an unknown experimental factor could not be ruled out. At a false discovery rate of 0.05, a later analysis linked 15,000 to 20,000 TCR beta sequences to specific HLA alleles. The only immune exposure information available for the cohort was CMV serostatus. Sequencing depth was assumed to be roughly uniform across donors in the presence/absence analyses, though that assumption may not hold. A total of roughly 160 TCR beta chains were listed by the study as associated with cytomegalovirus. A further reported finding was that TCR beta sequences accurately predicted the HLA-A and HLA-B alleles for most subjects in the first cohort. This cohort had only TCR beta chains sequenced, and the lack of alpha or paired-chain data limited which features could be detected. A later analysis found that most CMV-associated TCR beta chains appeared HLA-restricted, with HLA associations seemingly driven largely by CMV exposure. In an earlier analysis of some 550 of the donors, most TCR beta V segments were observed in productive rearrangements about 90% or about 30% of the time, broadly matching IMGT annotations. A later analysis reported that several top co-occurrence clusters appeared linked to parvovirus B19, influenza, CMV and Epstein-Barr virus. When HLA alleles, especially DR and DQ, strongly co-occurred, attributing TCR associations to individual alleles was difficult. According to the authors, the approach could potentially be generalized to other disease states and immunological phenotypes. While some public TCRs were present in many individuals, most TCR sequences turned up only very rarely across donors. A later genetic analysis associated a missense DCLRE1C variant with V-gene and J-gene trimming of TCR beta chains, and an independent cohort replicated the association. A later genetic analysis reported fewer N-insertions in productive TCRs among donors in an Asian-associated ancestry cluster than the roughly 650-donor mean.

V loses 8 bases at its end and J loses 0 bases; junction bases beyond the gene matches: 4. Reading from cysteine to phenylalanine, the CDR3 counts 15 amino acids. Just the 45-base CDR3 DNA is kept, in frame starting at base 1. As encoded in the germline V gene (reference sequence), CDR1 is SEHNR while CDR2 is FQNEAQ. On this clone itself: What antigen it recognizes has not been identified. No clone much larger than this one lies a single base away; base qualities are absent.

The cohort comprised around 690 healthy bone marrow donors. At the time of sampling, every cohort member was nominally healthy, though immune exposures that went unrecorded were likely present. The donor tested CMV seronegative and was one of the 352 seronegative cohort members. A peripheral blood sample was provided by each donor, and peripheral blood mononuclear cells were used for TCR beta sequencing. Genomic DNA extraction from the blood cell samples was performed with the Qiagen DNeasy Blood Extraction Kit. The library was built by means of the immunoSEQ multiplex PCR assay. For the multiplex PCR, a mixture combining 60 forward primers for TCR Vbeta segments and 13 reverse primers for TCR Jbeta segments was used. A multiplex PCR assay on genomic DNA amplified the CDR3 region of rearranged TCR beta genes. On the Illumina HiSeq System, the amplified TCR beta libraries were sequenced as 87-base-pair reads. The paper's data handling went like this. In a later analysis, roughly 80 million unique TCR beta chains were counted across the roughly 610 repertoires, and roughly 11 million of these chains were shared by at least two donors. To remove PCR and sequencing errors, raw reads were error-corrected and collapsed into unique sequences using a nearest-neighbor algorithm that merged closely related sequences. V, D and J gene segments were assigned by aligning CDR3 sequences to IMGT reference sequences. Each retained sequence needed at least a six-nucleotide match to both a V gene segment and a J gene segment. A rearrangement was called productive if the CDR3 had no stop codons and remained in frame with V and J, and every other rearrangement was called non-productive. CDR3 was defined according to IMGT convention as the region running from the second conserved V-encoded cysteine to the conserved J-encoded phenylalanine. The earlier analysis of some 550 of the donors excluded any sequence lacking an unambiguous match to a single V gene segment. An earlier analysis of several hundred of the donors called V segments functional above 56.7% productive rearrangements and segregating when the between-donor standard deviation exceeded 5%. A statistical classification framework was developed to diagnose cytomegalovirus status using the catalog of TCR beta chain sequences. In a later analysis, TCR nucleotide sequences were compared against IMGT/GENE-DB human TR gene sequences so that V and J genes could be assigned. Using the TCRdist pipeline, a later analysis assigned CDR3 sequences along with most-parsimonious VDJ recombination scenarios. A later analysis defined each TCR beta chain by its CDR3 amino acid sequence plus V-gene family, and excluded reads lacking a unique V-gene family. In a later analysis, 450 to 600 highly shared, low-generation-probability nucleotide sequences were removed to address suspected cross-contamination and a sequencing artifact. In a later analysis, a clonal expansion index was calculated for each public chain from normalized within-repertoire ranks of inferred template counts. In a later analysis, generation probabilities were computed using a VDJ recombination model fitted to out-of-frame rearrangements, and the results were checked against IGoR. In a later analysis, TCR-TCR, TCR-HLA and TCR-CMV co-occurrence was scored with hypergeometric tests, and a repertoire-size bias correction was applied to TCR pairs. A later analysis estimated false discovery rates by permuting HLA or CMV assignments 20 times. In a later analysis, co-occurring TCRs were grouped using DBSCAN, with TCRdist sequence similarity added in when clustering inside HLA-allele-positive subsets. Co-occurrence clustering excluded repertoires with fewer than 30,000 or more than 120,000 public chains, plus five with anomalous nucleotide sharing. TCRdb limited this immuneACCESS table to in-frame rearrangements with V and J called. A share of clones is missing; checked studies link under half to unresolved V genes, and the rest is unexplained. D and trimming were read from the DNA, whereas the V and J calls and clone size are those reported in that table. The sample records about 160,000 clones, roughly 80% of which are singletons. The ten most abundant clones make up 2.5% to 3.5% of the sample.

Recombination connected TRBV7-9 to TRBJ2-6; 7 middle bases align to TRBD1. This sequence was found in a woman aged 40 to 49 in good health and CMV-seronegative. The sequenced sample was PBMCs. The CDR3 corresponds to CASGTVLSGANVLTF. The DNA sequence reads TGTGCCAGCGGGACAGTTCTCTCTGGGGCCAACGTCCTGACTTTC.